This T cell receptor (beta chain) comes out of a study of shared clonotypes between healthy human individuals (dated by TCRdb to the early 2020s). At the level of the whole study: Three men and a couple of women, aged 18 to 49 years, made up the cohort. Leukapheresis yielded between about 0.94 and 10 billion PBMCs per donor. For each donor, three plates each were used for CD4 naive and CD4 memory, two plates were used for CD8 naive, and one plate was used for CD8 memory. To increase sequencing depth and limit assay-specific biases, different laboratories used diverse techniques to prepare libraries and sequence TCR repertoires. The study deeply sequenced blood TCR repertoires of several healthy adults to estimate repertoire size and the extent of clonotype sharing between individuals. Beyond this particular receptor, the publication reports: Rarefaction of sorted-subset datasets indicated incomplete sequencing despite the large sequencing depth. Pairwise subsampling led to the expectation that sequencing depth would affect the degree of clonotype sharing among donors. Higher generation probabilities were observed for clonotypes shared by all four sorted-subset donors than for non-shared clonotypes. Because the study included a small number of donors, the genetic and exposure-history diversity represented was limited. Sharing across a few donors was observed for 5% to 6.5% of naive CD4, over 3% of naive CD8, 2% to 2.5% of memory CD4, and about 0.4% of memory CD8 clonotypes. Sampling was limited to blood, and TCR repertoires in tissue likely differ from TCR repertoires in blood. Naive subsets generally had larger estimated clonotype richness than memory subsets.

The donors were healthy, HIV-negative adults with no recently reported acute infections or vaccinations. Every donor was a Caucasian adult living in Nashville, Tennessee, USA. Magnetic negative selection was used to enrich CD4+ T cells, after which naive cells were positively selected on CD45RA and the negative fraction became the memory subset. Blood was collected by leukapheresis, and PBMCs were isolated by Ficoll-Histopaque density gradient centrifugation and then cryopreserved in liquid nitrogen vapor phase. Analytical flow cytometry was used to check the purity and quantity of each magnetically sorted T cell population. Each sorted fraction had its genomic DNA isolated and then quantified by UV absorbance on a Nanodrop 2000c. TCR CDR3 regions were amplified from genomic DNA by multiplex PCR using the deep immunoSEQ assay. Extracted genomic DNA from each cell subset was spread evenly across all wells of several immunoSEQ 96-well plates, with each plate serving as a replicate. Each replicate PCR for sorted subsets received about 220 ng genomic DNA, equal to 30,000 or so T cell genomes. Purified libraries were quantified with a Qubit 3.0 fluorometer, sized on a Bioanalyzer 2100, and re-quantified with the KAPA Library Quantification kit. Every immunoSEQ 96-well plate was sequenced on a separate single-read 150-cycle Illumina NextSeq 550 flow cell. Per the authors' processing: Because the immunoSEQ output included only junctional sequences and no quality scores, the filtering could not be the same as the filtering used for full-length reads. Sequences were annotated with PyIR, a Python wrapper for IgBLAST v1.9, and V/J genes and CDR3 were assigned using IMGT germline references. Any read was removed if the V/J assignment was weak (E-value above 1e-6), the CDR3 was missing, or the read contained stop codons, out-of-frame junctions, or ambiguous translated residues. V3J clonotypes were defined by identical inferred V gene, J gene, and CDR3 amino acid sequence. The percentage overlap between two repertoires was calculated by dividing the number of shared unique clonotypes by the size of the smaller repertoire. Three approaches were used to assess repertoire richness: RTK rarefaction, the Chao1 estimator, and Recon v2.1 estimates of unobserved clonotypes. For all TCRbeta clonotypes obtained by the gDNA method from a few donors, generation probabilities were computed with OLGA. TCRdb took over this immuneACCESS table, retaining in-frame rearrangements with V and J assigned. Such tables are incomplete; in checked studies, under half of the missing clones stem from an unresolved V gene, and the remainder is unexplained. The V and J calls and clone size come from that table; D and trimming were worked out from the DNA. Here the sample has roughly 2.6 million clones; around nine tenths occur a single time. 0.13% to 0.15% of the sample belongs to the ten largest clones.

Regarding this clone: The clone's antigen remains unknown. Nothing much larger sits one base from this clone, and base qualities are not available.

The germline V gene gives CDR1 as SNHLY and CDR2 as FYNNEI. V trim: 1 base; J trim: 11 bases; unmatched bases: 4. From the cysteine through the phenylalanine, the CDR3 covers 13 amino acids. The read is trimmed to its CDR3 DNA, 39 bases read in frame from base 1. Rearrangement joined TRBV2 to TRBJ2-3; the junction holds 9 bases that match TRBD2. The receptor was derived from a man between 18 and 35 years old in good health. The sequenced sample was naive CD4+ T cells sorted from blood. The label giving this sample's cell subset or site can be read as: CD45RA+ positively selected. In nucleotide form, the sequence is TGTGCCAGCAGTGAAGATAGTAGCGGGGGGCAGTATTTT. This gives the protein CASSEDSSGGQYF.